One sample yielded the 9 T cell receptor beta chains listed below, sequenced in a study of blood T cell repertoires in COVID-19. Some clones are missing from TCRdb's copy, which holds only in-frame ones; the method was immunoSEQ multiplex PCR. Of approximately 260,000 clones in the sample, around 82% are singletons; the top ten hold about 9.1%. Sample: peripheral blood. These receptors all stem from a human donor in a cohort sampled during active COVID-19.

CDR3 in amino acids: CATSRDNPLGDTQYF. CDR3 in DNA: TGTGCCACATCCCGGGACAACCCTCTTGGAGATACGCAGTATTTT. J is TRBJ2-3 and V is TRBV2; D possibly corresponds to TRBD1 (6 bases). In germline, CDR1 is SNHLY, CDR2 FYNNEI. This CDR3 region has 15 residues. V lost 10 bases, J lost 5 bases, and 22 bases lay in between.

This sequence joins TRBV7-9 and TRBJ1-1; D gene unclear. The length of the CDR3 is 14 residues. The germline V gene encodes CDR1 SEHNR and CDR2 FQNEAQ (reference sequence). Trimming stripped 4 bases from V and 4 bases from J, with 13 bases between. CDR3 DNA: TGTGCCAGCAGCTCGAGGACTGGAACCACTGAAGCTTTCTTT. This sequence encodes CASSSRTGTTEAFF.

The chain is built from TRBV27 and TRBJ2-4; a possible D gene is TRBD1 (5 bases). The CDR3 is 14 amino acids. CDR1 and CDR2 (germline): MNHEY, SMNVEV (reference sequence). V was pared by 4 bases and J by 0 bases, with 7 bases between. CDR3 sequence: CASSSGLAKNIQYF. The CDR3 coding sequence is TGTGCCAGCAGTTCAGGGTTAGCCAAAAACATTCAGTACTTC.

The chain combines TRBV9 with TRBJ1-2, with a tentative D call TRBD1 (5 bases). Germline values: CDR1 SGDLS, CDR2 YYNGEE. This CDR3 region has 14 residues. V was pared by 0 bases and J by 7 bases, with 13 bases between. The CDR3 region has the DNA TGTGCCAGCAGCGTAGGGCAGGGCCTGGGTGGCTACACCTTC. The encoded protein is CASSVGQGLGGYTF.

The chain recombines TRBV15 with TRBJ2-1; the D gene is possibly TRBD2 (6 bases). Germline V gives CDR1 LNHNV, CDR2 YYDKDF (reference sequence). The CDR3 runs 15 residues. Trimming took off 0 bases at V and 3 bases at J, with 9 bases between the two ends. CDR3 nucleotides: TGTGCCACCAGCAGAGAAGTGGGGGGCTACAATGAGCAGTTCTTC. It yields the protein CATSREVGGYNEQFF.

The rearrangement uses TRBV7-3 and TRBJ2-7; TRBD2 agrees at 10 bases. The junction had 14 bases not matched to a gene; V was cut back by 3 bases and J by 6 bases. Germline assignment: CDR1 SGHTA and CDR2 FQGTGA. The CDR3 has 17 amino acids. This chain's CDR3 is CASSFAVAGGPQGEQYF. The DNA for the CDR3 is TGTGCCAGCAGCTTCGCGGTAGCGGGAGGCCCCCAAGGCGAGCAGTACTTC.

This clone has only a few counts. V is TRBV7-2 and J is TRBJ1-5; 9 bases map to TRBD1. Germline V CDR1 and CDR2: SGHTA, FQGNSA. V was pared by 4 bases and J by 3 bases, with 4 bases of the junction left unmatched. The CDR3 loop spans 15 amino acids. The CDR3 nucleotides read TGTGCCAGCAGCTCGGACAGGGGCCACAATCAGCCCCAGCATTTT. This sequence encodes CASSSDRGHNQPQHF.

Concerning this clone: This sample includes further DNA sequences coding for the same CDR3. J is TRBJ1-1 and V is TRBV5-4; no clear D gene. CDR1 and CDR2 (germline): SGHNT, YYREEE (reference sequence). The CDR3 runs 14 residues. Trimming removed 0 bases from V and 1 base from J, with 7 bases in between. The CDR3 spells CASSLGQKNTEAFF. CDR3 sequence (DNA): TGTGCCAGCAGCTTGGGGCAGAAGAACACTGAAGCTTTCTTT.

The CDR3 loop reads CASSLAQLAGGDQETQYF. The CDR3 region has the DNA TGTGCCAGCAGCTTGGCTCAGTTAGCGGGGGGCGACCAAGAGACCCAGTACTTC. The chain employs TRBV5-6 and TRBJ2-5; 10 bases align to TRBD2. CDR1 and CDR2 (germline): SGHDT, YYEEEE. The J segment lost 0 bases and the V segment lost 0 bases, leaving 8 bases of the junction unmatched. The CDR3 spans 18 residues. Filled out from reference TRBV5-6 and TRBJ2-5, the complete variable domain reads DAGVTQSPTHLIKTRGQQVTLRCSPKSGHDTVSWYQQALGQGPQFIFQYYEEEERQRGNFPDRFSGHQFPNYSSELNVNALLLGDSALYLCASSLAQLAGGDQETQYFGPGTRLLVL.